These 6 T cell receptor beta chains share one sample of origin, sequenced in a study of graft-versus-host responses after intestinal transplantation. The repertoire was sequenced with immunoSEQ multiplex PCR; TCRdb's copy has only in-frame clones and lacks some. The sample yields about 97,000 clones, less than 95% seen once. These receptors lack a known antigen. The sample consisted of unstimulated CD8+ T cells sorted from spleen or lymph node cells, taken before transplant. All receptors derive from a human donor who was the organ donor for an intestinal transplant.

The chain joins TRBV30 to TRBJ2-1; D uncertain. The CDR3 is made up of 16 amino acids. V lost 0 bases, J lost 8 bases, and 20 bases lay in between. Germline CDR1 is GTSNPN and CDR2 is SVGIG (reference sequence). CDR3 sequence: CAWSVRSPSILHEQFF. Here the CDR3 DNA reads TGTGCCTGGAGTGTACGGTCCCCTTCGATCCTCCATGAGCAGTTCTTC.

The chain uses TRBV7-9 and TRBJ1-4; no definite D call. Trimming stripped 3 bases from V and 4 bases from J, with 9 bases between. The germline V gene encodes CDR1 SEHNR and CDR2 FQNEAQ (reference sequence). This CDR3 has 14 amino acids. CDR3: CASSFESGNEKLFF. The CDR3 DNA is TGTGCCAGCAGCTTCGAATCGGGTAATGAAAAACTGTTTTTT.

V usage is TRBV13 and J usage is TRBJ2-7, with TRBD1 matching over 10 bases. V was clipped by 4 bases and J by 4 bases; unmatched bases: 4. The germline V gene encodes CDR1 PRHDT and CDR2 FYEKMQ (reference sequence). The CDR3 extends over 14 amino acids. In DNA form, the CDR3 reads TGTGCCAGCAGCTGGGACAGGGGATTATACGAGCAGTACTTC. Protein: CASSWDRGLYEQYF. The whole variable domain, remainder taken from reference TRBV13 and TRBJ2-7, is AAGVIQSPRHLIKEKRETATLKCYPIPRHDTVYWYQQGPGQDPQFLISFYEKMQSDKGSIPDRFSAQQFSDYHSELNMSSLELGDSALYFCASSWDRGLYEQYFGPGTRLTVT.

The V and J genes are TRBV29-1 and TRBJ1-2, with no clear D. CDR1 and CDR2 (germline): SQVTM, ANQGSEA. This CDR3 comprises 14 residues. Trimming shortened V by 0 bases and J by 3 bases, and 11 bases separated the two germline ends. CDR3 protein: CSVEDMRRYYGYTF. CDR3 coding DNA: TGCAGCGTTGAAGATATGAGGAGGTACTATGGCTACACCTTC. Combining the CDR3 with reference TRBV29-1 and TRBJ1-2 gives the whole variable domain SAVISQKPSRDICQRGTSLTIQCQVDSQVTMMFWYRQQPGQSLTLIATANQGSEATYESGFVIDKFPISRPNLTFSTLTVSNMSPEDSSIYLCSVEDMRRYYGYTFGSGTRLTVV.

V gene TRBV6-1 combines with J gene TRBJ2-1; TRBD2 agrees at 15 bases. CDR1 is MNHNS, CDR2 SASEGT, per germline. The CDR3 covers 15 residues. Losses at the gene ends were 6 bases for V and 8 bases for J; bases not matched to a gene: 5. The chain's CDR3 is CASRGLAGGLDEQFF. CDR3 bases: TGTGCCAGCAGAGGACTAGCGGGGGGGCTCGATGAGCAGTTCTTC.

In this sample, this clone turned up once. The V call is TRBV7-6, the J call TRBJ2-5; D unresolved. CDR3 length: 12 amino acids. Germline V gene data show CDR1 as SGHVS and CDR2 as FNYEAQ. Trimming pared 4 bases from V and 5 bases from J, leaving 8 bases between. Written as DNA, the CDR3 is TGTGCCAGCAGCTCAACGAGGGAGACCCAGTACTTC. Its protein product is CASSSTRETQYF. Combining the CDR3 with reference TRBV7-6 and TRBJ2-5 gives the whole variable domain GAGVSQSPRYKVTKRGQDVALRCDPISGHVSLYWYRQALGQGPEFLTYFNYEAQQDKSGLPNDRFSAERPEGSISTLTIQRTEQRDSAMYRCASSSTRETQYFGPGTRLLVL.